This T cell receptor beta chain was identified during a study of blood T cell repertoires in COVID-19. Study-level background: T cells, B-cell-depleted T cells, or PBMCs provided the cDNA or gDNA that served as material.

The trim removed 1 base at V and 6 bases at J, leaving 5 bases unmatched. The CDR3 has 16 amino acids. CDR1 and CDR2 (germline): MGHRA, YSYEKL. Data came from immunoSEQ multiplex PCR; TCRdb stores just in-frame clones and leaves some out. Of about 140,000 clones in the sample, 82% were seen once. This clonotype was obtained from a woman of 80 years or more with acute or convalescent COVID-19. This chain links TRBV4-1 with TRBJ2-2; TRBD2 aligns across 10 bases. Sequenced sample: peripheral blood. The CDR3 reads CASSQVPAGGPGELFF. In nucleotides, the CDR3 is TGCGCCAGCAGCCAAGTTCCAGCGGGGGGGCCCGGGGAGCTGTTTTTT.